This is a list of T cell receptor beta chains from one sample in a study of shared clonotypes between healthy human individuals. Clones were read by immunoSEQ multiplex PCR, and TCRdb kept only the in-frame ones, dropping some. The data hold about 1 million clones, with 60% to 80% observed a single time. Sequencing was done on a sample of memory CD4+ T cells sorted from blood. The receptor source for this set is a young man in good health. Each CDR3 is given without its conserved first and last residue. D genes are given only for firm matches.

>TRBJ2-3|TRBV25-1|TRBD2
ASIKLAGGPTDTQY
>TRBJ2-5|TRBV6-1|.
ASSPDRPPETQY
>TRBJ1-1|TRBV4-1|.
ASSQAVTRGGEAF
>TRBJ1-1|TRBV19|.
ASSPYTAEAF
>TRBJ1-5|TRBV10-3|.
AISEMGQPQH
>TRBJ2-7|TRBV19|TRBD2
ASSPRTSGPYEQY
>TRBJ1-2|TRBV28|.
ASTFGDTRYGYT
>TRBJ1-5|TRBV19|.
ASSDITGPSEISDQPQH
>TRBJ2-7|TRBV18|TRBD1
ASSPGQGAREQY
>TRBJ1-2|TRBV19|TRBD1
ASSRGQVFVGNYGYT
>TRBJ1-2|TRBV19|.
ASSTPTGNYGYT
>TRBJ2-3|TRBV10-3|TRBD2
AIRASTGLTDGTDTQY
>TRBJ2-3|TRBV5-1|TRBD2
ASSPWTSGGTPQRTDTQY
>TRBJ2-1|TRBV5-4|TRBD1
ASSQEGTGYNEQF
>TRBJ2-2|TRBV28|TRBD1
ASSHKKGQGKTGELF
>TRBJ1-2|TRBV2|.
ASIRQDSGYT
>TRBJ1-4|TRBV5-4|.
ASRNGTSTNEKLF